A single sample is the source of the 3 T cell receptor beta chains below, sequenced in a study of response to subunit inactivated influenza vaccine (dated by TCRdb to between 2018 and 2020). Explained via the paper, the time point label denotes: approximately 45 days after influenza vaccine administration. The receptor library was made with RT-PCR. These reads were obtained on an Illumina HiSeq 2500. The public reads were quality trimmed at Q25 with fastp and then assembled into clones with MiXCR by TCRdb, keeping productive beta chains. One record per CDR3 amino acid sequence lists the most common genes and DNA. For this sample there are 160,000 or so distinct CDR3 sequences; roughly 10% appear just once. The ten largest clones take up roughly 12% of the sample. The sample here was non-naive T cells sorted from PBMCs, taken roughly 48 days after vaccination. The sample's cell subset or site, from its label and the paper: memory T cell fraction. The receptors derive from a middle-aged man who received an inactivated influenza vaccine. Donor details come from another sample of the same person, matched by shared clones.

This sequence joins TRBV20-1 and TRBJ2-3; D ambiguous. The CDR3 is 12 residues long. Germline V gives CDR1 DFQATT, CDR2 SNEGSKA (reference sequence). Trimming stripped 5 bases from V and 2 bases from J, with 8 bases between. This CDR3 is CSAPGNTDTQYF. The CDR3 DNA follows: TGCAGTGCTCCCGGAAACACAGATACGCAGTATTTT.

This clonotype was seen more than once but under ten times. The genes are TRBV29-1 and TRBJ2-2; D is unclear. Trimming shortened V by 7 bases and J by 5 bases, and 11 bases separated the two germline ends. The germline gives CDR1 SQVTM, CDR2 ANQGSEA. This CDR3 has 12 residues. The CDR3 region is CSGRTLTGELFF. CDR3 in DNA: TGCAGCGGCCGTACATTAACCGGGGAGCTGTTTTTT.

This clonotype was counted ten times or more. The chain carries TRBV6-5 and TRBJ1-1, with a tentative D call TRBD1 (5 bases). The V gene's germline CDR1 is MNHEY and CDR2 SVGAGI. This CDR3 contains 15 residues. Trimming removed 0 bases from V and 4 bases from J, with 12 bases in between. CDR3 nucleotide sequence: TGTGCCAGCAGTTACTCTGGGCAGGGCGCCACTGAAGCTTTCTTT. Protein: CASSYSGQGATEAFF.